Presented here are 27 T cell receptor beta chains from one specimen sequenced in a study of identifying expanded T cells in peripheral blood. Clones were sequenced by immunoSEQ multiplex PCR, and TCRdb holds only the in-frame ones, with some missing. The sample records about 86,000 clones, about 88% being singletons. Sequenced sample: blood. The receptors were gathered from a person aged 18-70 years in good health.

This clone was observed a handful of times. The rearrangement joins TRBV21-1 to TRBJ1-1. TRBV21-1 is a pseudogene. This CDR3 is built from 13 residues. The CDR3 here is CASSGVAQRKAFF. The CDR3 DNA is TGTGCCAGCAGCGGGGTGGCCCAAAGGAAAGCTTTCTTT.

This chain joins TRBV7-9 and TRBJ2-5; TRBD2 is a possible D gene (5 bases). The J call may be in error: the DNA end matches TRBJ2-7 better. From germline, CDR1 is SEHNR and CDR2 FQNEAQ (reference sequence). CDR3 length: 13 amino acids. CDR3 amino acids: CASVRDHSYEQYF. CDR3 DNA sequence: TGTGCCAGCGTCCGGGATCACTCCTACGAGCAGTACTTC.

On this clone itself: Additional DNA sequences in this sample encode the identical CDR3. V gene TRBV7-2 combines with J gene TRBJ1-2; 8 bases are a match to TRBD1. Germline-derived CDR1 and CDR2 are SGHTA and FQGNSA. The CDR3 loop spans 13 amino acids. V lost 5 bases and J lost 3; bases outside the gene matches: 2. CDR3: CASSPGQDYGYTF. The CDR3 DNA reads TGTGCCAGCAGCCCGGGACAGGACTATGGCTACACCTTC.

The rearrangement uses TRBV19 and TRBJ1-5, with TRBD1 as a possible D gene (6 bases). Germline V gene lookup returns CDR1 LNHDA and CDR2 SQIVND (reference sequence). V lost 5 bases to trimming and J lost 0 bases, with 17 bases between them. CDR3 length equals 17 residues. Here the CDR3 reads CASSEGGPRYSNQPQHF. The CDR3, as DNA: TGTGCCAGTAGTGAGGGGGGACCGAGATATAGCAATCAGCCCCAGCATTTT.

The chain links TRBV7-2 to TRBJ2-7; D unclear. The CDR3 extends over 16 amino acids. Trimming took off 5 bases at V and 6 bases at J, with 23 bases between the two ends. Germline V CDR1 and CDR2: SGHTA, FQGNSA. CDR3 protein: CASSLNVIGSSGEQYF. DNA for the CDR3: TGTGCCAGCAGCCTTAATGTCATCGGATCCTCGGGCGAGCAGTACTTC.

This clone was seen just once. In DNA, the CDR3 is TGTGCCAGCAGACAGGGCTATGGCTACACCTTC. It specifies CASRQGYGYTF. V usage is TRBV25-1 and J usage is TRBJ1-2; TRBD1 is a possible D gene (6 bases). Germline CDR1 and CDR2: MGHDK and SYGVNS. This CDR3 is 11 amino acids long. Trimming pared 6 bases from V and 4 bases from J, leaving 6 bases between.

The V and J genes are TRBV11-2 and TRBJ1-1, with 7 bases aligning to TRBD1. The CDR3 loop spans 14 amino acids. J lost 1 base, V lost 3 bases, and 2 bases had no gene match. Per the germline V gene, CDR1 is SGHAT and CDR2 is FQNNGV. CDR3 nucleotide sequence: TGTGCCAGCAGCTTTGGGGACAGGAACACTGAAGCTTTCTTT. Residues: CASSFGDRNTEAFF.

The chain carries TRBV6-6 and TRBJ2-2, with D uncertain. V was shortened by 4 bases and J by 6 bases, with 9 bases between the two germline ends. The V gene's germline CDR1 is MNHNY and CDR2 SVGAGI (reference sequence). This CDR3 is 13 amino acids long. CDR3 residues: CASSLFRSGELFF. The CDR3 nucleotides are TGTGCCAGCAGTTTATTTAGATCCGGGGAGCTGTTTTTT.

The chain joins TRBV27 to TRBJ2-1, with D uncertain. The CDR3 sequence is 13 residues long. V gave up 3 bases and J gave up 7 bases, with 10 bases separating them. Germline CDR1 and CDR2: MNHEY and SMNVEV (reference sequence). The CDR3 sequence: CASSLGRLNEQFF. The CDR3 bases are TGTGCCAGCAGTTTGGGCAGGCTAAATGAGCAGTTCTTC.

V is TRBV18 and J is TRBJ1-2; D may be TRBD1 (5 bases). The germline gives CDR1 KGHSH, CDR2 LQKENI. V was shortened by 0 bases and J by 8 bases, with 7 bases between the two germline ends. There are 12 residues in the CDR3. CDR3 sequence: CASSPPGVGYTF. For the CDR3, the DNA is TGTGCCAGCTCACCACCAGGGGTCGGCTACACCTTC.

CDR3 sequence (DNA): TGCGCCAGCAGTGACCGGTCCTCTGGGGCCAACGTCCTGACTTTC. Translated, it gives CASSDRSSGANVLTF. The chain employs TRBV10-2 and TRBJ2-6; no clear D. The V end was cut by 3 bases, the J end by 0 bases, with 6 bases between. Germline values: CDR1 WSHSY, CDR2 SAAADI. CDR3 length equals 15 residues.

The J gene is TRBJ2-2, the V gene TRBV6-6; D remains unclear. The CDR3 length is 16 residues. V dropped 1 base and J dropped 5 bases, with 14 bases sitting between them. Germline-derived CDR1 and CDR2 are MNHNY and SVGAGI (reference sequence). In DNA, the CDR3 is TGTGCCAGCAGTTACTTTGTCCAGGTAGAGACCGGGGAGCTGTTTTTT. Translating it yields CASSYFVQVETGELFF.

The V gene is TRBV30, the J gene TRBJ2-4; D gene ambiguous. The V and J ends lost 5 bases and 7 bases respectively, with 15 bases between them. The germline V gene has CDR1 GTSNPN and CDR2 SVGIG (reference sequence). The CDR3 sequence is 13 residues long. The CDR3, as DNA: TGTGCCTGGGGGTCCGGAGATGGCAACATTCAGTACTTC. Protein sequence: CAWGSGDGNIQYF.

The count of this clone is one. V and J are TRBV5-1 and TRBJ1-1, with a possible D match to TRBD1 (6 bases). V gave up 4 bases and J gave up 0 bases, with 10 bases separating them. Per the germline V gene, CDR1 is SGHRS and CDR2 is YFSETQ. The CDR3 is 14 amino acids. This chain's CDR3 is CASSVGTLNTEAFF. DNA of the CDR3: TGCGCCAGCAGCGTCGGGACATTGAACACTGAAGCTTTCTTT.

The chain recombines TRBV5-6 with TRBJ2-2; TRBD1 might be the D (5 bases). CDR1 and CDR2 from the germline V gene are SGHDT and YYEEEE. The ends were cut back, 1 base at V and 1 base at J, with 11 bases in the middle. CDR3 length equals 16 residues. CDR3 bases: TGTGCCAGCAGCTTGTATGCCAGGGAGAACACCGGGGAGCTGTTTTTT. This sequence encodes CASSLYARENTGELFF.

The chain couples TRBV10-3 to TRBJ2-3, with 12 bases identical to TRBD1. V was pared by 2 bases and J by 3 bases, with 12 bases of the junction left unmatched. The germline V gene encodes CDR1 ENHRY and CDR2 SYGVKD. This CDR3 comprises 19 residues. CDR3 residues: CAISELRDRGLLGTDTQYF. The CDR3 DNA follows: TGTGCCATCAGTGAGCTCCGGGACAGGGGGCTTCTTGGAACAGATACGCAGTATTTT.

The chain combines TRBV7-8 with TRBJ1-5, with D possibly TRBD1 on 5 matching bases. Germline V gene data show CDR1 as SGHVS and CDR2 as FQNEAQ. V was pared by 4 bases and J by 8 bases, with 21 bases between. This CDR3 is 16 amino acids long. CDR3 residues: CASSSHRGRRGEPQHF. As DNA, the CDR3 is TGTGCCAGCAGCTCCCATAGGGGACGGCGGGGTGAGCCCCAGCATTTT.

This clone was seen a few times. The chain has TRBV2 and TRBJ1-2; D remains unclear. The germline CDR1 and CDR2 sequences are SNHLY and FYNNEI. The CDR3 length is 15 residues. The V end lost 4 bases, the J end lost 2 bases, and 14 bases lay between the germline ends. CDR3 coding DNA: TGTGCCAGCAGTGCGAGGGCGTCCACCAACTATGGCTACACCTTC. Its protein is CASSARASTNYGYTF.

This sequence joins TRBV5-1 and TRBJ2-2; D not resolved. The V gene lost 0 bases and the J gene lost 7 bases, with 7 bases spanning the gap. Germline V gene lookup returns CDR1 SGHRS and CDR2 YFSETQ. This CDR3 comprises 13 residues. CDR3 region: CASSLAVGGELFF. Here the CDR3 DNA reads TGCGCCAGCAGCTTGGCCGTCGGCGGGGAGCTGTTTTTT.

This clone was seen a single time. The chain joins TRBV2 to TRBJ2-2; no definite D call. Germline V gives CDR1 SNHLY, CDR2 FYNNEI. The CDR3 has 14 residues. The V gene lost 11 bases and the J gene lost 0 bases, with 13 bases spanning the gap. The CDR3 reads CAARDSSNTGELFF. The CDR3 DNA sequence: TGTGCCGCTCGAGACTCATCGAACACCGGGGAGCTGTTTTTT.

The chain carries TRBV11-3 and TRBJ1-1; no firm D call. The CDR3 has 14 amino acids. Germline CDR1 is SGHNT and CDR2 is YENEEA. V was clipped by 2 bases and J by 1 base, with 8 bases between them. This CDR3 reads CASSLFHPNTEAFF. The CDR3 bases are TGTGCCAGCAGCTTATTTCACCCGAACACTGAAGCTTTCTTT.

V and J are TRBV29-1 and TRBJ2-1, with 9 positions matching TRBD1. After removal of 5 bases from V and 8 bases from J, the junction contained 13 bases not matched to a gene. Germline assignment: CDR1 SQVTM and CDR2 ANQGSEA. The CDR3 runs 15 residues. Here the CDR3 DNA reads TGCAGCGTTTCTTGGGGGGACAGGGTATCCCATGAGCAGTTCTTC. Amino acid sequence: CSVSWGDRVSHEQFF.

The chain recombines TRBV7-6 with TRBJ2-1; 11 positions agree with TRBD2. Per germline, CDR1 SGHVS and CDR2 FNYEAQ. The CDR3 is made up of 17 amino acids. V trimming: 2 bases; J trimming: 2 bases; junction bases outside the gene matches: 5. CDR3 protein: CASSLTLAGGTYNEQFF. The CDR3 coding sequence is TGTGCCAGCAGCTTAACTCTAGCGGGGGGTACCTACAATGAGCAGTTCTTC.

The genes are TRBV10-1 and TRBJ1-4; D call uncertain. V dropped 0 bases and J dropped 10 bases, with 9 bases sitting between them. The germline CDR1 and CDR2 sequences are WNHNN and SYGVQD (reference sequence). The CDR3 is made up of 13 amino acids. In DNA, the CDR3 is TGCGCCAGCAGTGAGTCCGGGATCGGAAAACTGTTTTTT. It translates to CASSESGIGKLFF.

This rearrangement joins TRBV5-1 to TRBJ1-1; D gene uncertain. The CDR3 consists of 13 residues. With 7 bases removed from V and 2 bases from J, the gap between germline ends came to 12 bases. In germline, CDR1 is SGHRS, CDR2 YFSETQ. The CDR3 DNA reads TGCGCCAGCCTGAGGAGCCCAAACACTGAAGCTTTCTTT. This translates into CASLRSPNTEAFF.

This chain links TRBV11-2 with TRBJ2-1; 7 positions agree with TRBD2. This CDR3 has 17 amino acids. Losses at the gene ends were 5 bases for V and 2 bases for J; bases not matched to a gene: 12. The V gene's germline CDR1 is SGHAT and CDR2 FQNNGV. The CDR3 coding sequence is TGTGCCAGCAGCCAATCCTTGGCCCGGGGGGCCTACAATGAGCAGTTCTTC. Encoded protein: CASSQSLARGAYNEQFF.

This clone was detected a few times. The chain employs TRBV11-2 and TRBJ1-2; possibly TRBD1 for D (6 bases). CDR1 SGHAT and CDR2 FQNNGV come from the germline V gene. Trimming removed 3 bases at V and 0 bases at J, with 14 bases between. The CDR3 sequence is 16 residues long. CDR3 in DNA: TGTGCCAGCAGCTTGTCGATGACAGGCACTAACTATGGCTACACCTTC. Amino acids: CASSLSMTGTNYGYTF.